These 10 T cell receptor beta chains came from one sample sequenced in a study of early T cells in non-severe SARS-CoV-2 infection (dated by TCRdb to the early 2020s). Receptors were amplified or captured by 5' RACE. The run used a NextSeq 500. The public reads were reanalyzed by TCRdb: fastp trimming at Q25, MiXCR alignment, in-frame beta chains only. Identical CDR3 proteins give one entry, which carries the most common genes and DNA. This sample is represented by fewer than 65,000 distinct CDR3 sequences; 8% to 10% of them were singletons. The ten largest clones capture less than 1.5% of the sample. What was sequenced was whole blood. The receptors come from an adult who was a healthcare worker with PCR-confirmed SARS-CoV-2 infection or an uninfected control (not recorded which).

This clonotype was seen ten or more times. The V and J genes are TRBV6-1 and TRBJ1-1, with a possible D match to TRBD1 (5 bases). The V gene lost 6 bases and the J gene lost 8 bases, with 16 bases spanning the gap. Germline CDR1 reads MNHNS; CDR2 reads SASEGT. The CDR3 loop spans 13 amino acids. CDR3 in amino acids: CASSPQSRGEAFF. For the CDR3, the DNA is TGTGCCAGCAGCCCCCAATCCCGGGGGGAAGCTTTCTTT.

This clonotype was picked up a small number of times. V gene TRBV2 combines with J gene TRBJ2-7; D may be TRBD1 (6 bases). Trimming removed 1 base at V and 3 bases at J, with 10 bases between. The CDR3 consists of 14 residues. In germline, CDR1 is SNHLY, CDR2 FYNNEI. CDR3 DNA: TGTGCCAGCAGTGAAGGAAAGGACAGCTACGAGCAGTACGTC. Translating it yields CASSEGKDSYEQYV.

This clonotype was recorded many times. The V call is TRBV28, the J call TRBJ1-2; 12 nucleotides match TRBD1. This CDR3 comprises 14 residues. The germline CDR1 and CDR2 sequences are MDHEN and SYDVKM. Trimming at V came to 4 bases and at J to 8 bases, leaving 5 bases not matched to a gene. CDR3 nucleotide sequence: TGTGCCAGCAGTTCAACCGGGACAGGGGGCGGCTACACCTTC. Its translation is CASSSTGTGGGYTF.

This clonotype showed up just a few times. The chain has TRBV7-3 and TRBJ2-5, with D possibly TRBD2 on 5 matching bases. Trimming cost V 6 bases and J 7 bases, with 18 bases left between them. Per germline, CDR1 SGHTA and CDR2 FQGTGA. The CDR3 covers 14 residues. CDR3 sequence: CASRFSWDAGTQYF. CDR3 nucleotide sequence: TGTGCCAGCAGATTCTCATGGGATGCGGGGACCCAGTACTTC.

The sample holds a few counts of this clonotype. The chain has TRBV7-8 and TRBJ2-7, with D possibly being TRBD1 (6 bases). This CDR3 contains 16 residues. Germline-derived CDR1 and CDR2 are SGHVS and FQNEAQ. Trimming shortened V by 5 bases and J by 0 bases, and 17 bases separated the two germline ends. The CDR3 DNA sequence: TGTGCCAGCAGCCCTGCTGGGGGCTTCAGCTCCTACGAGCAGTACGTC. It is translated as CASSPAGGFSSYEQYV.

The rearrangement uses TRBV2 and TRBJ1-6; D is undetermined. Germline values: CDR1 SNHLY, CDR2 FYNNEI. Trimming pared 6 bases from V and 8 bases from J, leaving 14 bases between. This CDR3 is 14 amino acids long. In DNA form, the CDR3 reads TGTGCCAGCAGGATGGGCGTCCTTTATTCACCCCTCCACTTT. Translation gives CASRMGVLYSPLHF.

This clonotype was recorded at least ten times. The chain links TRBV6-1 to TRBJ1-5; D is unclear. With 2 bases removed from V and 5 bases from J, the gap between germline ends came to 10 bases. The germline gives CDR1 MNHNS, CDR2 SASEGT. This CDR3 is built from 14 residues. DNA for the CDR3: TGTGCCAGCAGTGAACAGGCCTCATATCAGCCCCAGCATTTT. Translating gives CASSEQASYQPQHF.

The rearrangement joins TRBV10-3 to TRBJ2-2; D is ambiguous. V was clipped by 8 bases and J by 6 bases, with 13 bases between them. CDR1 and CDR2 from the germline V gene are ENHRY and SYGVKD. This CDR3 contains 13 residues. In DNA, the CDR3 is TGTGCCATCGCCCAAAACGGCCCCGGGGAGCTGTTTTTT. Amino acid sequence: CAIAQNGPGELFF.

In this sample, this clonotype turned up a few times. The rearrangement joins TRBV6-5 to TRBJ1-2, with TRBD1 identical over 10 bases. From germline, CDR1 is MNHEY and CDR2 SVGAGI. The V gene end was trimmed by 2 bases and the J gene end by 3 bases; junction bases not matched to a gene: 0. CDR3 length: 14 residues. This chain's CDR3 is CASSYGQGDYGYTF. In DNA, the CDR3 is TGTGCCAGCAGTTACGGACAGGGGGACTATGGCTACACCTTC.

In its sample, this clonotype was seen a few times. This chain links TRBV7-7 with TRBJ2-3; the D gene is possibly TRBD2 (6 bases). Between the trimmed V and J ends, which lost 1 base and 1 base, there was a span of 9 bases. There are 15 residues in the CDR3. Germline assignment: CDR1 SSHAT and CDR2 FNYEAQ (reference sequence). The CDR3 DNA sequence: TGTGCCAGCAGCTTAGGCAGGGAGGGCACAGATACGCAGTATTTT. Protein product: CASSLGREGTDTQYF.